Each of the 13 T cell receptor beta chains below was sequenced from the same sample in a study of blood T cell repertoires in COVID-19. TCRdb's table, derived via immunoSEQ multiplex PCR, lists solely in-frame clones and lacks some. The data hold over 150,000 clones, with approximately 79% observed a single time. Sequencing input: PBMCs or T cells enriched from blood (not recorded which). All receptors come from a man between 50 and 59 years old who had recovered from COVID-19.

This clone was observed a single time. The V call is TRBV19, the J call TRBJ1-5; 9 bases are a match to TRBD1. CDR3 length: 17 residues. Germline V gene data show CDR1 as LNHDA and CDR2 as SQIVND (reference sequence). The junction had 8 bases not matched to a gene; V was cut back by 3 bases and J by 2 bases. CDR3 sequence: CASSMGQGLVRNQPQHF. The CDR3 region has the DNA TGTGCCAGTAGTATGGGACAGGGCTTGGTCCGCAATCAGCCCCAGCATTTT.

The chain has TRBV5-6 and TRBJ1-1; 11 positions agree with TRBD1. This CDR3 region has 15 residues. Germline V gene lookup returns CDR1 SGHDT and CDR2 YYEEEE. V dropped 4 bases and J dropped 0; count of bases not matched to a gene: 2. CDR3 residues: CASSPGQGVNTEAFF. DNA of the CDR3: TGTGCCAGCAGCCCGGGACAGGGGGTGAACACTGAAGCTTTCTTT. The whole variable domain, remainder taken from reference TRBV5-6 and TRBJ1-1, is DAGVTQSPTHLIKTRGQQVTLRCSPKSGHDTVSWYQQALGQGPQFIFQYYEEEERQRGNFPDRFSGHQFPNYSSELNVNALLLGDSALYLCASSPGQGVNTEAFFGQGTRLTVV.

The chain uses TRBV7-2 and TRBJ2-7; maybe TRBD2 (5 bases). Trimming left V 5 bases short and J 2 bases short, with 13 bases between. The CDR3 is made up of 14 amino acids. Per germline, CDR1 SGHTA and CDR2 FQGNSA. Here the CDR3 reads CASSRGSPTYEQYF. The CDR3 DNA sequence: TGTGCCAGCAGCCGCGGGTCGCCTACCTACGAGCAGTACTTC.

Concerning this clone itself: Distinct nucleotide sequences in the sample also encode this CDR3. The chain is built from TRBV18 and TRBJ1-1; tentative D call: TRBD1 (5 bases). Germline V gene lookup returns CDR1 KGHSH and CDR2 LQKENI. Trimming cost V 3 bases and J 1 base, with 9 bases left between them. This CDR3 comprises 14 residues. Written as DNA, the CDR3 is TGTGCCAGCTCACCCGGACAAGCGAACACTGAAGCTTTCTTT. This sequence encodes CASSPGQANTEAFF.

This chain connects TRBV2 to TRBJ1-3; D is unresolved. The CDR3 runs 14 residues. V was trimmed by 8 bases and J by 8 bases, leaving 19 bases between them. Per the germline V gene, CDR1 is SNHLY and CDR2 is FYNNEI. The CDR3 reads CASLPTGARYTIYF. The CDR3 DNA follows: TGTGCCAGCCTGCCGACGGGAGCCCGGTACACCATATATTTT.

V and J are TRBV7-8 and TRBJ1-5, with TRBD1 as a possible D gene (6 bases). This CDR3 is 15 amino acids long. The V gene lost 5 bases and the J gene lost 1 base, with 12 bases spanning the gap. Germline V lookup: CDR1 SGHVS, CDR2 FQNEAQ. This CDR3 is CASSPDQGSNQPQHF. The CDR3 DNA follows: TGTGCCAGCAGCCCGGACCAGGGGAGCAATCAGCCCCAGCATTTT. The full variable domain, rest sourced from reference TRBV7-8 and TRBJ1-5, is GAGVSQSPRYKVAKRGQDVALRCDPISGHVSLFWYQQALGQGPEFLTYFQNEAQLDKSGLPSDRFFAERPEGSVSTLKIQRTQQEDSAVYLCASSPDQGSNQPQHFGDGTRLSIL.

V is TRBV7-8 and J is TRBJ2-3, with 9 nucleotides matching TRBD2. CDR3 length: 15 residues. Germline V gives CDR1 SGHVS, CDR2 FQNEAQ. The V segment lost 8 bases and the J segment 0 bases; nucleotides outside the gene matches: 6. The CDR3, as DNA: TGTGCCAGCGCCCTGCTAGCGGGAAGCACAGATACGCAGTATTTT. Translated, it gives CASALLAGSTDTQYF.

This clone has a handful of counts. V is TRBV19 and J is TRBJ1-1, with D perhaps matching TRBD1 (6 bases). The CDR3 is 14 amino acids. Trimming stripped 3 bases from V and 1 base from J, with 9 bases between. Per the germline V gene, CDR1 is LNHDA and CDR2 is SQIVND (reference sequence). The CDR3 nucleotides are TGTGCCAGTAGTATGATAGGGGGGAACACTGAAGCTTTCTTT. As protein: CASSMIGGNTEAFF.

This chain uses TRBV5-4 with TRBJ2-7; 8 bases are a match to TRBD1. From germline, CDR1 is SGHNT and CDR2 YYREEE (reference sequence). The trim removed 3 bases at V and 5 bases at J, leaving 7 bases unmatched. This CDR3 has 14 amino acids. The DNA for the CDR3 is TGTGCCAGCAGCTCCGGACAGGGCGAAAACGAGCAGTACTTC. This codes for CASSSGQGENEQYF.

The V and J genes are TRBV6-5 and TRBJ2-2; D possibly corresponds to TRBD2 (5 bases). Germline V gives CDR1 MNHEY, CDR2 SVGAGI. This CDR3 spans 14 amino acids. Trimming pared 11 bases from V and 7 bases from J, leaving 20 bases between. In nucleotides, the CDR3 is TGTGCCGTCCGGCGGGCTAGCTTGGGCGGGGAGCTGTTTTTT. Translated, it gives CAVRRASLGGELFF.

This clone has a single count. This chain links TRBV29-1 with TRBJ1-1; 8 nucleotides line up with TRBD1. The CDR3 sequence is 14 residues long. Germline trimming cut 7 bases from V and 4 bases from J; bases unmatched to any gene: 11. From germline, CDR1 is SQVTM and CDR2 ANQGSEA. This CDR3 reads CSATRTGPATEAFF. The CDR3 nucleotides are TGCAGCGCAACCCGGACAGGGCCGGCCACTGAAGCTTTCTTT. Filled out from reference TRBV29-1 and TRBJ1-1, the complete variable domain reads SAVISQKPSRDICQRGTSLTIQCQVDSQVTMMFWYRQQPGQSLTLIATANQGSEATYESGFVIDKFPISRPNLTFSTLTVSNMSPEDSSIYLCSATRTGPATEAFFGQGTRLTVV.

The chain has TRBV10-3 and TRBJ1-2; 8 nucleotides agree with TRBD1. The V gene end was trimmed by 10 bases and the J gene end by 2 bases; junction bases not matched to a gene: 3. CDR3 length equals 12 residues. Germline V lookup: CDR1 ENHRY, CDR2 SYGVKD. In DNA, the CDR3 is TGTGCCACGAGACAGGGGAACTATGGCTACACCTTC. This encodes CATRQGNYGYTF.

V is TRBV27 and J is TRBJ1-6; D remains unclear. Per the germline V gene, CDR1 is MNHEY and CDR2 is SMNVEV (reference sequence). The CDR3 has 15 amino acids. V dropped 5 bases and J dropped 0 bases, with 8 bases sitting between them. In nucleotides, the CDR3 is TGTGCCAGCAGTCCGGGAGGCTCCTATAATTCACCCCTCCACTTT. Protein sequence: CASSPGGSYNSPLHF.